This T cell receptor (beta chain) emerged from a study of blood T cell repertoires in COVID-19. The V and J ends lost 9 bases and 1 base respectively, with 14 bases between them. The CDR3 totals 14 residues. The germline V gene encodes CDR1 LNHDA and CDR2 SQIVND (reference sequence). Using immunoSEQ multiplex PCR, the repertoire was profiled, and TCRdb retains in-frame clones only, with some absent. Here the sample spans about 140,000 clones, around 80% being singletons. The sequence was obtained from a woman aged 50 to 65 with acute or convalescent COVID-19. What was sequenced was peripheral blood. The chain has TRBV19 and TRBJ2-3; D ambiguous. In DNA form, the CDR3 reads TGTGCCAGCTCTCATGACTGGGGCACAGATACGCAGTATTTT. It yields the protein CASSHDWGTDTQYF.